This TCR beta chain was recorded in a study of CD8 T cells in ankylosing spondylitis. The TCR beta libraries were generated through quantitative 5'-RACE incorporating molecular barcodes. TCRdb redid the calling of the 5' RACE reads with MiXCR, one entry per CDR3 protein. The data show roughly 370,000 distinct CDR3 sequences, with about a fifth seen just once and about 17% held by the top ten. General study points: A motif of 7 to 9 highly homologous TCR beta variants was seen as apparently characteristic of ankylosing spondylitis blood. As reported, disease-linked clones showed significant enrichment in matched ankylosing spondylitis synovial fluid. Clones linked to the disease showed a CD8+ phenotype. They occurred at relatively low frequencies in peripheral blood. Earlier studies detected some motif variants in reactive arthritis synovial fluid and blood.

The germline V gene has CDR1 SQVTM and CDR2 ANQGSEA. This CDR3 has 12 residues. V was clipped by 6 bases and J by 2 bases; unmatched bases: 4. This clonotype turned up a few times. Its target is unknown. The chain has TRBV29-1 and TRBJ2-7; 7 bases match TRBD1. What was sequenced was blood, either unsorted or a sorted T cell fraction (not recorded which). The sequence came from a male donor with ankylosing spondylitis. CDR3 nucleotides: TGCAGCGTGGGGGACAGTGCCTACGAGCAGTACTTC. Protein: CSVGDSAYEQYF.